A selection of T cell receptor beta chains follows, all from one sample in a study of blood T cell repertoires in COVID-19. Produced via immunoSEQ multiplex PCR; TCRdb's table is partial and in-frame only. The profile shows around 180,000 clones, roughly 84% of them singletons. The sample was peripheral blood. These receptors originate from an elderly woman with acute or convalescent COVID-19. Both conserved end residues are part of each CDR3. D genes are given only for firm matches. The listing skips clone size in some rows; elsewhere it reads once, few, many or a size class.

length,J,D,size,V,DNA,CDR3
15,TRBJ2-2,TRBD2,NA,TRBV6-5,TGTGCCAGCAGGCAGACTAGCGGAAACACCGGGGAGCTGTTTTTT,CASRQTSGNTGELFF
15,TRBJ2-7,TRBD1,NA,TRBV7-8,TGTGCCAGCAGCTTAGAGGGACAGGGATACTACGAGCAGTACTTC,CASSLEGQGYYEQYF
18,TRBJ2-2,TRBD2,NA,TRBV3-1/TRBV3-2,TGTGCCAGCAGCCAAGGATCGCGGACTAGCGGGATCGCCGGGGAGCTGTTTTTT,CASSQGSRTSGIAGELFF
14,TRBJ2-1,NA,few,TRBV9,TGTGCCAGCAGCCCCGACTTGACCCGAAATGAGCAGTTCTTC,CASSPDLTRNEQFF
14,TRBJ1-2,TRBD1,NA,TRBV5-6,TGTGCCAGCAGCTTAATGGGCGGACAGGGAGGCTACACCTTC,CASSLMGGQGGYTF
15,TRBJ2-7,NA,NA,TRBV11-2,TGTGCCAGCAGCTTAGCACCAGGGAAAGGACCCGAGCAGTACTTC,CASSLAPGKGPEQYF
16,TRBJ2-1,NA,NA,TRBV12-5,TGTGCTAGTGGTTCCTTAGCGGCCCTCTCCTACAATGAGCAGTTCTTC,CASGSLAALSYNEQFF
16,TRBJ2-7,NA,NA,TRBV9,TGTGCCAGCAGCATAAGCTCACAGGGACGTTCCTACGAGCAGTACTTC,CASSISSQGRSYEQYF
14,TRBJ2-3,TRBD1,NA,TRBV6-2/TRBV6-3,TGTGCCAGCAGTAACCCCTCCGGGACAGGAACGCAGTATTTT,CASSNPSGTGTQYF
11,TRBJ2-1,NA,few,TRBV7-2,TGTGCCAGCAGCTCCCCGGGGGAGCAGTTCTTC,CASSSPGEQFF
16,TRBJ2-3,NA,NA,TRBV6-2/TRBV6-3,TGTGCCAGCAGTTGGGTGCGGGGGCACGGCACAGATACGCAGTATTTT,CASSWVRGHGTDTQYF
16,TRBJ1-2,TRBD1,NA,TRBV10-3,TGTGCCATCAGGAAGCCCTCGGGACAGGGAGACTATGGCTACACCTTC,CAIRKPSGQGDYGYTF
15,TRBJ1-2,NA,NA,TRBV6-5,TGTGCCAGCAGTTACGGAGTGACCACTAACTATGGCTATACCTTC,CASSYGVTTNYGYTF
12,TRBJ2-1,NA,NA,TRBV19,TGTGCCAGTAGTATAGGTATCAATGAGCAGTTCTTC,CASSIGINEQFF
12,TRBJ1-1,NA,NA,TRBV12-5,TGTGCTAGTGACGGGAGGGGCAGCGGGGCTTTCTTT,CASDGRGSGAFF